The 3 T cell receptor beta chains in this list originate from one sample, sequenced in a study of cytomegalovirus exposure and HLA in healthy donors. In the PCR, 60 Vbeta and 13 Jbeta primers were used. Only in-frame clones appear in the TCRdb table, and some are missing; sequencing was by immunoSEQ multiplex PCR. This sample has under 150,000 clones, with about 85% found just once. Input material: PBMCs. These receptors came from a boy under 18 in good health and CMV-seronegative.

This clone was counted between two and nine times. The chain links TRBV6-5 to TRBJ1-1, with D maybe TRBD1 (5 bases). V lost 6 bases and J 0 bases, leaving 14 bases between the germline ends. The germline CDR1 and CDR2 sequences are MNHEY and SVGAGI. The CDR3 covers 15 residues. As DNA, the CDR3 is TGTGCCAGCAGCCTTTCAGGACATATGAACACTGAAGCTTTCTTT. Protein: CASSLSGHMNTEAFF.

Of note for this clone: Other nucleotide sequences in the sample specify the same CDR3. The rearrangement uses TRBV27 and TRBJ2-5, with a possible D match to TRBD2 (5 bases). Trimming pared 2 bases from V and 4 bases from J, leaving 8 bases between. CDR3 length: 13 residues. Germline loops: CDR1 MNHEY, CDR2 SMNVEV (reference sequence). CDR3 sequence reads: CASSLSSVETQYF. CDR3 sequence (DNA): TGTGCCAGCAGTTTAAGTAGCGTAGAGACCCAGTACTTC.

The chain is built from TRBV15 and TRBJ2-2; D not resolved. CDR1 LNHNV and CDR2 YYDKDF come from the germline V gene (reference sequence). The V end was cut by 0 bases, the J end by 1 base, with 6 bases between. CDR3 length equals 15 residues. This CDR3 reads CATSRDLWNTGELFF. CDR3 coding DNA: TGTGCCACCAGCAGAGATCTGTGGAACACCGGGGAGCTGTTTTTT.